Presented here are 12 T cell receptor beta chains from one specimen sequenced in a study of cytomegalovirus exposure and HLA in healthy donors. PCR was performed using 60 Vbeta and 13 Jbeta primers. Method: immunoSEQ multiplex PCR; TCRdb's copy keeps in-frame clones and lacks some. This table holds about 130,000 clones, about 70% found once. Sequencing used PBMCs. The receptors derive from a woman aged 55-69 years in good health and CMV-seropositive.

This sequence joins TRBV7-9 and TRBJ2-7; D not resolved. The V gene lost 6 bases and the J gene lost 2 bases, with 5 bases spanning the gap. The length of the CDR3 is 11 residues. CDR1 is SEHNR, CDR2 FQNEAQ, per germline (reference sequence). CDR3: CASRGAYEQYF. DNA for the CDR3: TGTGCCAGCAGGGGCGCCTACGAGCAGTACTTC.

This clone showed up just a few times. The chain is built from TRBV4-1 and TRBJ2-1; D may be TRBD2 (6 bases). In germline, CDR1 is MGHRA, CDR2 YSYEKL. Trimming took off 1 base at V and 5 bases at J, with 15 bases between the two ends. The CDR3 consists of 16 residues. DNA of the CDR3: TGCGCCAGCAGCCAAGCCTCAGGAGGGCCCAACAATGAGCAGTTCTTC. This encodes CASSQASGGPNNEQFF.

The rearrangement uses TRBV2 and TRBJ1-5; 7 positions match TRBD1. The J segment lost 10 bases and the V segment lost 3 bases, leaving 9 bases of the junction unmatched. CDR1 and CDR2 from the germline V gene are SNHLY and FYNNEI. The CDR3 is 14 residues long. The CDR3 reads CASSDSRQGQPQHF. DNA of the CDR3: TGTGCCAGCAGTGACTCCAGACAGGGCCAACCCCAGCATTTT.

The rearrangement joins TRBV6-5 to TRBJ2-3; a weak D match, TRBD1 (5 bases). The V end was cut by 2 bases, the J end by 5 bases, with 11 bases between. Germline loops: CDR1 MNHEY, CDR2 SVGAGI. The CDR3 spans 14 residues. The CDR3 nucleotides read TGTGCCAGCAGTTACGGGCAGGGTGAAGATACGCAGTATTTT. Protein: CASSYGQGEDTQYF.

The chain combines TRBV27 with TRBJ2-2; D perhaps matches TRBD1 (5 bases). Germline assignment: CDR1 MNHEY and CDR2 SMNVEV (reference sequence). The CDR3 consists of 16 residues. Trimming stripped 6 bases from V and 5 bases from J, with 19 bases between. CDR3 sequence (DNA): TGTGCCAGCAGCCCGACAGAACCTCTAGGGACCGGGGAGCTGTTTTTT. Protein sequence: CASSPTEPLGTGELFF.

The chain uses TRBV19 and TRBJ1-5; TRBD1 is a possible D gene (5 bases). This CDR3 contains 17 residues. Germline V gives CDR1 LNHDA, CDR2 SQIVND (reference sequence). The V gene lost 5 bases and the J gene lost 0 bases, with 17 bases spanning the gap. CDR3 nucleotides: TGTGCCAGTAGTCCCTCCGACAGACTGTATAGCAATCAGCCCCAGCATTTT. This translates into CASSPSDRLYSNQPQHF.

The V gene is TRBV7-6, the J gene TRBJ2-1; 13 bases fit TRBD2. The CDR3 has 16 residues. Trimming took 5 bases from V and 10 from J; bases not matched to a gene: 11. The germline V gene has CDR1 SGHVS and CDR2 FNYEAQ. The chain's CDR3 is CASSPGTSGEAGEQFF. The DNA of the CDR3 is TGTGCCAGCAGCCCCGGGACTAGCGGGGAAGCGGGCGAGCAGTTCTTC.

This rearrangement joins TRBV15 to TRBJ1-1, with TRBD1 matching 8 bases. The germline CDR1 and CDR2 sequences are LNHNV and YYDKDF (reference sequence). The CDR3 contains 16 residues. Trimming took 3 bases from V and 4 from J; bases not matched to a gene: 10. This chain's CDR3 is CATSSGAVDRVTEAFF. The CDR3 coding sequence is TGTGCCACCAGCAGTGGCGCTGTGGACAGGGTCACTGAAGCTTTCTTT.

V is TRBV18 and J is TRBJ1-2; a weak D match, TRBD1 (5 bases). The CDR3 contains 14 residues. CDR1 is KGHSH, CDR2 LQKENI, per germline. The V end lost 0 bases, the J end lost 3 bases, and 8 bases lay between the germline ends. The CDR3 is CASSPPGGDYGYTF. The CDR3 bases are TGTGCCAGCTCACCACCGGGAGGGGACTATGGCTACACCTTC.

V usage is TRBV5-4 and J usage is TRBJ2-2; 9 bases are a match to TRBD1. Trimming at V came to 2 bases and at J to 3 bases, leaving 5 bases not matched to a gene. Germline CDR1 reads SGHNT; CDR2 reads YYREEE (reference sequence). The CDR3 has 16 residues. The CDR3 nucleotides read TGTGCCAGCAGCTTAGGGACAGGGCTGTACACCGGGGAGCTGTTTTTT. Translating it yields CASSLGTGLYTGELFF.

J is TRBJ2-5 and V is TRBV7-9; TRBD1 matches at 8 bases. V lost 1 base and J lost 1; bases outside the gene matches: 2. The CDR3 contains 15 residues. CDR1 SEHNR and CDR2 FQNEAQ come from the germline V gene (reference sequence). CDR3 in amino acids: CASSLDQGAQETQYF. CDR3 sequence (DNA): TGTGCCAGCAGCTTAGATCAGGGGGCCCAAGAGACCCAGTACTTC.

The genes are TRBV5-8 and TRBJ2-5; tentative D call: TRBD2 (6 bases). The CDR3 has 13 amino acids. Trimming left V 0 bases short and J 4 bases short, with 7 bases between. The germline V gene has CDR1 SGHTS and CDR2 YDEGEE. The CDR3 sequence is CASSLGGVETQYF. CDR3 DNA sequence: TGTGCCAGCAGCTTGGGGGGGGTAGAGACCCAGTACTTC.